This record covers a single T cell receptor beta chain. Its matching antigen is unknown. This record belongs to a study of shared clonotypes between healthy human individuals. Study information: With ages of 18 to 49, the donors were a couple of women and three men.

Template for every sorted-subset replicate PCR totaled around 210 ng DNA, 25,000 to 35,000 T cell genomes. This table comes from immunoSEQ multiplex PCR, and its TCRdb copy is limited to in-frame clones, with some not included. This sample yields some 1,900,000 clones, of which roughly 95% are seen a single time; more than 0.9% belongs to the top ten. General observations from the study: Among non-shared clonotypes, generation probabilities were lower than among those shared by all four donors.

Positive CCR7 selection of CD45RO-negative cells yielded the naive CD8 cells, and terminally differentiated effector memory CD45RA+ cells were excluded. The CDR3 contains 17 residues. Germline CDR1 is SEHNR and CDR2 is FQNEAQ (reference sequence). The V gene lost 5 bases and the J gene lost 0 bases, with 19 bases spanning the gap. The chain is built from TRBV7-9 and TRBJ1-2; tentative D call: TRBD1 (6 bases). What was sequenced was naive CD8+ T cells sorted from blood. This receptor was obtained from a man between 18 and 29 years old in good health. The CDR3 here is CASSDPGGGPANYGYTF. The CDR3 nucleotides read TGTGCCAGCAGCGACCCCGGGGGGGGGCCCGCTAACTATGGCTACACCTTC.